One and the same sample provided the 14 T cell receptor beta chains below, sequenced in a study of radiation and T cells in renal cell carcinoma. Time point indicated: blood 4 weeks post-SBRT, at nephrectomy. The treatment denotes: 15 Gy SBRT to primary tumor, nephrectomy 4 weeks later. TCRdb keeps only in-frame clones here, not all; method: immunoSEQ multiplex PCR. The sample yields 120,000 to 150,000 clones, approximately 86% seen once. The specimen was blood, collected from a patient whose treatment included radiotherapy and nephrectomy. These TCRs come from a woman in her 50s with renal cell carcinoma.

This sequence joins TRBV5-1 and TRBJ2-7; perhaps TRBD1 as D (6 bases). The V end lost 0 bases, the J end lost 6 bases, and 7 bases lay between the germline ends. The CDR3 is 12 amino acids. Germline V gene data show CDR1 as SGHRS and CDR2 as YFSETQ. The CDR3 DNA sequence: TGCGCCAGCAGCTTGGACAGGGTCGAGCAGTACTTC. It translates to CASSLDRVEQYF.

The rearrangement uses TRBV28 and TRBJ1-2; D is possibly TRBD1 (6 bases). Per the germline V gene, CDR1 is MDHEN and CDR2 is SYDVKM. The ends were cut back, 8 bases at V and 3 bases at J, with 25 bases in the middle. The CDR3 is 17 residues long. For the CDR3, the DNA is TGTGCCAGCCTGCCAGGGGACCTCGGCGTTTATGACTATGGCTACACCTTC. It codes for CASLPGDLGVYDYGYTF.

V usage is TRBV5-3 and J usage is TRBJ2-5; D might be TRBD2 (5 bases). TRBV5-3 is an ORF for which the function is uncertain. The CDR3 consists of 13 residues. Between the trimmed V and J ends, which lost 4 bases and 5 bases, there was a span of 12 bases. The chain's CDR3 is CARSRTREETQYF. For the CDR3, the DNA is TGTGCCAGAAGCAGAACTAGGGAGGAGACCCAGTACTTC.

This chain connects TRBV2 to TRBJ2-5; 13 bases are shared with TRBD2. Germline V gene sequence: CDR1 SNHLY, CDR2 FYNNEI. This CDR3 comprises 16 residues. J lost 3 bases, V lost 6 bases, and 7 bases had no gene match. The CDR3 DNA reads as TGTGCCAGCAGGTCCCCCGGGACTAGCGGGGAAGAGACCCAGTACTTC. It specifies CASRSPGTSGEETQYF.

This clone was found once. CDR3 bases: TGTGCCTGGAGTGTCACAGGGGGCTATGGCTACACCTTC. It specifies CAWSVTGGYGYTF. V usage is TRBV30 and J usage is TRBJ1-2; 8 bases align to TRBD1. V lost 0 bases to trimming and J lost 4 bases; unmatched junction nucleotides: 1. CDR3 size: 13 residues. CDR1 is GTSNPN and CDR2 is SVGIG in the germline V gene (reference sequence).

In its sample, this clone was seen many times. V usage is TRBV6-5 and J usage is TRBJ1-1; possibly TRBD1 for D (6 bases). Germline CDR1 and CDR2: MNHEY and SVGAGI. The CDR3 spans 11 residues. V was cut by 8 bases and J by 6 bases, with 10 bases left in between. The DNA of the CDR3 is TGTGCCAGCGGGACACCTGCTGAAGCTTTCTTT. It encodes CASGTPAEAFF.

The chain combines TRBV28 with TRBJ2-7; D perhaps matches TRBD2 (5 bases). This CDR3 is 15 amino acids long. Between the trimmed V and J ends, which lost 5 bases and 2 bases, there was a span of 16 bases. The germline CDR1 and CDR2 sequences are MDHEN and SYDVKM. Written as DNA, the CDR3 is TGTGCCAGCAGTCCCTCTCGGGGTAGGGCCTACGAGCAGTACTTC. It codes for CASSPSRGRAYEQYF.

The J gene is TRBJ1-1, the V gene TRBV10-3; the D is unclear. There are 14 residues in the CDR3. The germline V and J ends were trimmed by 7 bases and 1 base, with 13 bases remaining between them. Per germline, CDR1 ENHRY and CDR2 SYGVKD. CDR3 residues: CAITPGWGNTEAFF. The CDR3 DNA reads as TGTGCCATCACCCCGGGATGGGGGAACACTGAAGCTTTCTTT.

The chain employs TRBV19 and TRBJ2-3; weak D call: TRBD2 (5 bases). The CDR3 length is 14 residues. Germline CDR1 reads LNHDA; CDR2 reads SQIVND (reference sequence). Trimming took 1 base from V and 6 from J, leaving 11 bases between them. In DNA form, the CDR3 reads TGTGCCAGTAGTATAGCCCGGGGTGTCGATACGCAGTATTTT. Translation gives CASSIARGVDTQYF. The whole variable domain, remainder taken from reference TRBV19 and TRBJ2-3, is DGGITQSPKYLFRKEGQNVTLSCEQNLNHDAMYWYRQDPGQGLRLIYYSQIVNDFQKGDIAEGYSVSREKKESFPLTVTSAQKNPTAFYLCASSIARGVDTQYFGPGTRLTVL.

This chain joins TRBV7-2 and TRBJ2-7, with D tentatively TRBD1 (5 bases). Germline CDR1 and CDR2: SGHTA and FQGNSA. This CDR3 has 15 amino acids. V lost 3 bases to trimming and J lost 0 bases, with 12 bases between them. DNA for the CDR3: TGTGCCAGCAGCTTTCAGACAGTGGTCTCCTACGAGCAGTACTTC. It codes for CASSFQTVVSYEQYF.

The rearrangement joins TRBV10-3 to TRBJ1-2; TRBD1 is a possible D gene (5 bases). This CDR3 has 14 residues. CDR1 and CDR2 (germline): ENHRY, SYGVKD. V lost 4 bases and J lost 6, with 15 bases in between. As DNA, the CDR3 is TGTGCCATCAGTGGTACCTGGACAAGGAATGGCTACACCTTC. Amino acid sequence: CAISGTWTRNGYTF.

CDR3 region: CASSLLDRDSRDTQYF. The CDR3 nucleotides read TGTGCCAGCAGTTTGTTGGACAGGGACAGCAGGGATACGCAGTATTTT. This chain uses TRBV27 with TRBJ2-3, with TRBD1 matching over 8 bases. The CDR3 spans 16 residues. Trimming removed 3 bases from V and 6 bases from J; junction bases left unmatched: 11. Germline CDR1 is MNHEY and CDR2 is SMNVEV (reference sequence).

The chain is built from TRBV9 and TRBJ2-3; D remains unclear. In germline, CDR1 is SGDLS, CDR2 YYNGEE. Deletions cut 0 bases from V and 3 bases from J, with 8 bases between. The CDR3 contains 14 residues. CDR3 region: CASSVEPGTDTQYF. The CDR3 nucleotides read TGTGCCAGCAGCGTAGAGCCTGGGACAGATACGCAGTATTTT.

The chain uses TRBV11-2 and TRBJ2-2; 8 nucleotides line up with TRBD1. The CDR3 sequence is 15 residues long. The germline gives CDR1 SGHAT, CDR2 FQNNGV. Trimming took 5 bases from V and 6 from J; bases not matched to a gene: 8. The DNA of the CDR3 is TGTGCCAGCAGCCTGAAACAGGGACAGGCCGGGGAGCTGTTTTTT. It specifies CASSLKQGQAGELFF.